This TCR beta chain was sequenced for a study of OX40 agonist ivuxolimab in advanced cancers. Background for the entire study: Ivuxolimab was an agonistic, fully human IgG2 monoclonal antibody directed against OX40 (CD134), a costimulatory receptor. Intravenous ivuxolimab was administered to patients every 2 weeks at six dose levels: 0.01, 0.1, 0.3, 1.5, 3 and 10 mg/kg. Of the approximately 50 dose-escalation patients, hepatocellular carcinoma was present in about 20, melanoma in approximately 15, renal cell carcinoma in 9 and head and neck cancer in 9. In the dose-escalation cohort, about four fifths of patients were male, and the mean age was roughly 60 years with a range of roughly 20 to 85. Patients were allowed to have had prior anti-PD-1, anti-PD-L1 or anti-CTLA-4 therapy, and approximately 40% of the dose-escalation patients had previously received checkpoint inhibitors. Partial responses occurred in three dose-escalation patients, of whom one had hepatocellular carcinoma and two had cutaneous melanoma. The point of sequencing TCRbeta in the periphery was to test whether ivuxolimab changed TCR sequence diversity and drove clonal T-cell expansion. The paper covers the monotherapy dose-escalation part of the phase I ivuxolimab trial, which included N = 52 patients.

Genomic DNA was isolated from the sorted cells so that the TCRbeta CDR3 region could be sequenced. The immunoSEQ Assay was used for sequencing of TCRbeta CDR3 regions. TCRdb mirrors the immuneACCESS table, restricted to in-frame sequences. Some clones are absent from its copies; in checked studies, under half trace to an unresolved V gene, and the reason for the others is unknown. This sample holds 65,000 to 70,000 clones; 90% were observed only once. Clones ranked in the top ten supply about 10% of the sample. Study-wide conclusions, independent of this receptor: After ivuxolimab, CD8+ T cells had more expanded clones than CD4+ T cells on average. The antigen specificity of the clonally expanded peripheral T cells was not determined. At doses from 0.1 to 3.0 mg/kg, clonal expansion was seen in both CD4+ and CD8+ blood T cells between baseline and week 6. In the 0.1-3.0 mg/kg groups, partial responders had among the lowest normalized peripheral clonal expansion, particularly in CD8+ T cells. Low levels of normalized T-cell clonal expansion were also seen in some nonresponding patients.

In regard to this clone: There is no known antigen for this receptor. No base quality values were provided; no much bigger clone lies one nucleotide off.

The trial excluded patients who had a history of autoimmune disease or who were on systemic immunosuppression. Peripheral blood for TCR sequencing was drawn from every dose cohort at baseline, at cycle 4 day 1 and at cycle 7 day 1. Samples came from an open-label, multicenter, first-in-human phase I dose-escalation trial of ivuxolimab. Adults with locally advanced or metastatic melanoma, renal cell, hepatocellular, or head and neck squamous cell carcinoma were enrolled in the trial. Before TCR sequencing, CD4+ and CD8+ T cells were separately sorted from peripheral blood. The material was CD4+ or CD8+ T cells sorted from blood, obtained in a trial of the OX40 agonist ivuxolimab. The TCR sequence derives from an adult with an advanced solid tumor such as melanoma, head and neck, liver or kidney cancer.

The CDR3 protein: CASSQGMGGGWEIGSETQYF. The DNA sequence is given as TGTGCCAGCAGCCAAGGCATGGGAGGGGGCTGGGAGATAGGTTCCGAGACCCAGTACTTC. The V and J segments used are TRBV4-2 and TRBJ2-5; the D element could tentatively be TRBD1 or TRBD2, as 7 bases agree for each. Inclusive of the bounding cysteine and phenylalanine, the CDR3 is 20 residues long. Only CDR3 DNA remains: 60 bases, in frame from the first base. The germline V gene specifies LGHNA as CDR1 and YNFKEQ as CDR2. V lost 1 base and J lost 5 bases; the stretch between them is 29 bases long.